This TCR beta chain was sequenced for a study of blood T cell repertoires in COVID-19. Profiled with immunoSEQ multiplex PCR; TCRdb holds only in-frame clones, not every one. The sample has approximately 110,000 clones; around 89% are singletons. The specimen sequenced was peripheral blood. This clonotype originated in a woman older than 75 with acute or convalescent COVID-19.

In DNA form, the CDR3 reads TGTGCCAGCAGCTTACTAGCGGGGGGGCCGGGAGAGCAGTACTTC. It yields the protein CASSLLAGGPGEQYF. The V gene is TRBV7-3, the J gene TRBJ2-7, with 12 bases that match TRBD2. The trim removed 2 bases at V and 7 bases at J, leaving 6 bases unmatched. The CDR3 length is 15 residues. CDR1 and CDR2 from the germline V gene are SGHTA and FQGTGA.